This entry lists 31 T cell receptor beta chains sequenced from one sample in a study of T cells of healthy individuals. From the 5' RACE reads, TCRdb called clonotypes with MiXCR, one entry per CDR3 protein. The sample records 85,000 to 100,000 distinct CDR3 sequences, roughly 18% being singletons. The receptors shown here come from a human donor in good health.

This clonotype occurred a few times. At one boundary the junction diverges from the germline segment, which might be a read error. The gene calls are TRBV7-8 and TRBJ2-3, with D possibly matching TRBD2 (9 bases). The length of the CDR3 is 15 residues. Germline-derived CDR1 and CDR2 are SGHVS and FQNEAQ. The CDR3 DNA reads as TGTGCCAGCAGCTTAGGTCCTAGCGGGACAGGTACGCAGTATTTT. Protein sequence: CASSLGPSGTGTQYF. Full variable domain (remainder filled in from reference TRBV7-8 and TRBJ2-3): GAGVSQSPRYKVAKRGQDVALRCDPISGHVSLFWYQQALGQGPEFLTYFQNEAQLDKSGLPSDRFFAERPEGSVSTLKIQRTQQEDSAVYLCASSLGPSGTGTQYFGPGTRLTVL.

This sequence joins TRBV4-1 and TRBJ2-7; D possibly matches TRBD1 or TRBD2 (5 bases each). V gave up 3 bases and J gave up 3 bases, with 15 bases separating them. The CDR3 has 15 residues. From germline, CDR1 is MGHRA and CDR2 YSYEKL. This chain's CDR3 is CASSHPGPGIYEQYF. The CDR3, as DNA: TGCGCCAGCAGCCACCCGGGACCTGGGATCTACGAGCAGTACTTC.

In this sample, this clonotype turned up many times. This chain joins TRBV6-6 and TRBJ2-7; 10 bases are a match to TRBD2. With 6 bases clipped from V and 6 bases from J, the junction kept 2 bases outside the gene matches. There are 12 residues in the CDR3. Germline values: CDR1 MNHNY, CDR2 SVGAGI (reference sequence). The CDR3 protein is CASSASGSEQYF. The DNA of the CDR3 is TGTGCCAGCAGCGCTAGCGGGAGCGAGCAGTACTTC.

This clonotype was seen a handful of times. This chain uses TRBV25-1 with TRBJ2-7; no reliable D call. Looked up from germline, CDR1 is MGHDK and CDR2 is SYGVNS. Trimming cost V 3 bases and J 2 bases, with 11 bases left between them. The CDR3 contains 14 residues. The CDR3 here is CASSDLDRPYEQYF. CDR3 nucleotides: TGTGCCAGCAGTGATCTGGACCGACCCTACGAGCAGTACTTC.

This clonotype was counted between two and nine times. The CDR3 loop reads CASRGLAGSYEQYF. The DNA for the CDR3 is TGTGCCAGCAGGGGACTAGCGGGATCCTACGAGCAGTACTTC. The chain employs TRBV6-1 and TRBJ2-7; 13 nucleotides line up with TRBD2. The V gene's germline CDR1 is MNHNS and CDR2 SASEGT. The CDR3 has 14 amino acids. The V gene end was trimmed by 6 bases and the J gene end by 1 base; junction bases not matched to a gene: 0.

The V call is TRBV19, the J call TRBJ2-7, with D tentatively TRBD2 (6 bases). The CDR3 loop spans 16 amino acids. Trimming stripped 3 bases from V and 2 bases from J, with 17 bases between. CDR1 is LNHDA, CDR2 SQIVND, per germline (reference sequence). The CDR3 nucleotides are TGTGCCAGTAGTATGAGAAGGCGGGGATCTACCTACGAGCAGTACTTC. Residues: CASSMRRRGSTYEQYF.

The rearrangement joins TRBV20-1 to TRBJ1-1; D is undetermined. The CDR3 has 14 residues. Germline values: CDR1 DFQATT, CDR2 SNEGSKA (reference sequence). The V end lost 4 bases, the J end lost 3 bases, and 15 bases lay between the germline ends. CDR3 residues: CSAIKSIRYTEAFF. The CDR3 DNA sequence: TGCAGTGCTATAAAGAGTATTCGGTACACTGAAGCTTTCTTT.

The chain couples TRBV11-1 to TRBJ1-6; D may be TRBD1 (5 bases). V lost 3 bases to trimming and J lost 10 bases, with 13 bases between them. CDR3 size: 14 residues. The V gene's germline CDR1 is SGHAT and CDR2 FQDESV (reference sequence). CDR3 sequence: CASSFRVFGSPLHF. The DNA of the CDR3 is TGTGCCAGCAGCTTCAGGGTATTCGGGTCACCCCTCCACTTT.

This clonotype occurred a few times. The rearrangement uses TRBV7-2 and TRBJ1-5; 9 positions match TRBD1. This CDR3 spans 15 amino acids. With 3 bases clipped from V and 6 bases from J, the junction kept 6 bases outside the gene matches. Germline V gene sequence: CDR1 SGHTA, CDR2 FQGNSA. In nucleotides, the CDR3 is TGTGCCAGCAGCTTCTCCGGGACAGGGAGTCAGCCCCAGCATTTT. Its protein product is CASSFSGTGSQPQHF. The variable domain in full, with the rest retrieved from reference TRBV7-2 and TRBJ1-5, is GAGVSQSPSNKVTEKGKDVELRCDPISGHTALYWYRQSLGQGLEFLIYFQGNSAPDKSGLPSDRFSAERTGGSVSTLTIQRTQQEDSAVYLCASSFSGTGSQPQHFGDGTRLSIL.

V usage is TRBV27 and J usage is TRBJ1-6, with D perhaps matching TRBD1 (5 bases). Germline CDR1 is MNHEY and CDR2 is SMNVEV (reference sequence). V was pared by 4 bases and J by 7 bases, with 17 bases between. The CDR3 has 16 residues. CDR3 region: CASSSPLRGTNSPLHF. CDR3 DNA: TGTGCCAGCAGTTCCCCCTTGCGCGGGACGAATTCACCCCTCCACTTT.

In its sample, this clonotype was seen a few times. The V and J genes are TRBV5-1 and TRBJ2-3; D is unresolved. The germline V and J ends were trimmed by 4 bases and 2 bases, with 5 bases remaining between them. This CDR3 spans 12 amino acids. Germline assignment: CDR1 SGHRS and CDR2 YFSETQ. CDR3 sequence: CASSIDTDTQYF. CDR3 sequence (DNA): TGCGCCAGCAGCATCGACACAGATACGCAGTATTTT.

This clonotype has just a few counts. CDR3 coding DNA: TGTGCCAGTAAGGCAGGGGGATCCTACGAGCAGTACTTC. Amino acids: CASKAGGSYEQYF. This rearrangement joins TRBV19 to TRBJ2-7; 7 bases map to TRBD1. After removal of 7 bases from V and 1 base from J, the junction contained 4 bases not matched to a gene. The CDR3 is 13 amino acids. Germline CDR1 LNHDA, CDR2 SQIVND (reference sequence). Filled out from reference TRBV19 and TRBJ2-7, the complete variable domain reads DGGITQSPKYLFRKEGQNVTLSCEQNLNHDAMYWYRQDPGQGLRLIYYSQIVNDFQKGDIAEGYSVSREKKESFPLTVTSAQKNPTAFYLCASKAGGSYEQYFGPGTRLTVT.

The CDR3 loop reads CASRRWNLQGFGYEQYF. In nucleotides, the CDR3 is TGTGCCAGCAGGAGATGGAATCTTCAGGGGTTTGGGTACGAGCAGTACTTC. V is TRBV28 and J is TRBJ2-7, with TRBD1 as a possible D gene (6 bases). The CDR3 consists of 17 residues. V gave up 6 bases and J gave up 4 bases, with 25 bases separating them. CDR1 is MDHEN, CDR2 SYDVKM, per germline. The entire variable domain, with the rest obtained from reference TRBV28 and TRBJ2-7, is as follows: DVKVTQSSRYLVKRTGEKVFLECVQDMDHENMFWYRQDPGLGLRLIYFSYDVKMKEKGDIPEGYSVSREKKERFSLILESASTNQTSMYLCASRRWNLQGFGYEQYFGPGTRLTVT.

This chain joins TRBV6-2 or TRBV6-3 and TRBJ2-7; 9 nucleotides match TRBD2. The V gene end was trimmed by 2 bases and the J gene end by 9 bases; junction bases not matched to a gene: 11. The CDR3 is 15 amino acids. Germline V gene lookup returns CDR1 MNHEY and CDR2 SVGEGT. Here the CDR3 reads CASSYGRVAGVVQYF. As DNA, the CDR3 is TGTGCCAGCAGTTACGGGAGAGTAGCGGGGGTCGTGCAGTACTTC.

This clonotype was detected ten times or more. This chain uses TRBV20-1 with TRBJ2-7; D may be TRBD1 or TRBD2 (5 bases each). The germline gives CDR1 DFQATT, CDR2 SNEGSKA (reference sequence). This CDR3 is 12 amino acids long. The ends were cut back, 6 bases at V and 2 bases at J, with 11 bases in the middle. The CDR3 coding sequence is TGCAGTGCCGTCCGGGGCGCCTACGAGCAGTACTTC. This gives the protein CSAVRGAYEQYF.

The table lists this clonotype with a few counts. The chain employs TRBV20-1 and TRBJ2-3, with TRBD2 matching over 10 bases. The CDR3 spans 14 residues. With 6 bases clipped from V and 2 bases from J, the junction kept 5 bases outside the gene matches. CDR1 is DFQATT and CDR2 is SNEGSKA in the germline V gene (reference sequence). CDR3 coding DNA: TGCAGTGCCATAGCGGGAGGAGTCACAGATACGCAGTATTTT. It codes for CSAIAGGVTDTQYF.

This clonotype has just a few counts. This CDR3 reads CASSSDGGHYEQYF. CDR3 DNA: TGTGCCAGCAGCTCCGACGGGGGCCACTACGAGCAGTACTTC. The V gene is TRBV11-1, the J gene TRBJ2-7, with D perhaps matching TRBD1 or TRBD2 (6 bases each). The V and J ends lost 4 bases and 3 bases respectively, with 13 bases between them. The CDR3 has 14 residues. Per germline, CDR1 SGHAT and CDR2 FQDESV (reference sequence).

This sequence joins TRBV12-3 or TRBV12-4 and TRBJ1-1; D is ambiguous. This CDR3 has 11 amino acids. Trimming took off 2 bases at V and 9 bases at J, with 7 bases between the two ends. CDR3 coding DNA: TGTGCCAGCAGTTTACGGGGAAAAGCTTTCTTT. This gives the protein CASSLRGKAFF.

The genes are TRBV20-1 and TRBJ2-1; 11 bases match TRBD1. Germline assignment: CDR1 DFQATT and CDR2 SNEGSKA (reference sequence). There are 14 residues in the CDR3. The ends lost 3 bases at V and 6 bases at J; junction bases unmatched: 4. CDR3 DNA: TGCAGTGCTAGGTACGGGACAGGGGGCAATGAGCAGTTCTTC. Translating gives CSARYGTGGNEQFF.

This clonotype was observed once. This sequence joins TRBV27 and TRBJ2-5; D possibly corresponds to TRBD1 (6 bases). Germline CDR1 and CDR2: MNHEY and SMNVEV (reference sequence). The germline V and J ends were trimmed by 3 bases and 7 bases, with 12 bases remaining between them. This CDR3 contains 13 residues. CDR3 nucleotide sequence: TGTGCCAGCAGTTTGTACAAGACAGGGACCCAGTACTTC. It encodes CASSLYKTGTQYF.

The rearrangement joins TRBV6-1 to TRBJ2-3; the match to TRBD2 covers 9 bases. The CDR3 spans 16 residues. Germline V gene sequence: CDR1 MNHNS, CDR2 SASEGT. V trimming: 8 bases; J trimming: 1 base; junction bases outside the gene matches: 10. The CDR3: CASPLLSGGRTDTQYF. As DNA, the CDR3 is TGTGCCAGCCCCCTCTTGAGCGGGGGGCGCACAGATACGCAGTATTTT.

J is TRBJ2-2 and V is TRBV2; TRBD1 aligns across 10 bases. Germline values: CDR1 SNHLY, CDR2 FYNNEI. V was clipped by 6 bases and J by 5 bases; unmatched bases: 6. This CDR3 has 15 amino acids. The CDR3 DNA reads as TGTGCCAGCAGGGCGACAGGGGGCGAGACCGGGGAGCTGTTTTTT. It yields the protein CASRATGGETGELFF.

This clonotype was seen at least ten times. The J gene is TRBJ2-2, the V gene TRBV7-2; 9 bases line up with TRBD2. With 1 base clipped from V and 7 bases from J, the junction kept 7 bases outside the gene matches. The CDR3 is 16 residues long. CDR1 SGHTA and CDR2 FQGNSA come from the germline V gene. The CDR3 nucleotides are TGTGCCAGCAGCTTAGGTAGCGGGAGATCTGGCGGGGAGCTGTTTTTT. Its translation is CASSLGSGRSGGELFF.

V gene TRBV11-1 combines with J gene TRBJ2-1; no firm D call. Germline loops: CDR1 SGHAT, CDR2 FQDESV (reference sequence). The CDR3 length is 15 residues. V was trimmed by 1 base and J by 0 bases, leaving 7 bases between them. CDR3 bases: TGTGCCAGCAGCTTAGACCCTAGCTCCTACAATGAGCAGTTCTTC. It yields the protein CASSLDPSSYNEQFF. Based on the CDR3 plus reference TRBV11-1 and TRBJ2-1, the full variable domain is EAEVAQSPRYKITEKSQAVAFWCDPISGHATLYWYRQILGQGPELLVQFQDESVVDDSQLPKDRFSAERLKGVDSTLKIQPAELGDSAMYLCASSLDPSSYNEQFFGPGTRLTVL.

This clonotype was detected a few times. This chain connects TRBV20-1 to TRBJ1-2; 7 nucleotides match TRBD1. Trimming took 6 bases from V and 5 from J; bases not matched to a gene: 9. Germline values: CDR1 DFQATT, CDR2 SNEGSKA (reference sequence). CDR3 length: 13 amino acids. CDR3 bases: TGCAGTGCCACCGCCTGGGACAGTTATGGCTACACCTTC. It specifies CSATAWDSYGYTF.

About this clonotype itself: A junction end diverges from the germline sequence, so it may reflect a read error. The chain uses TRBV6-6 and TRBJ1-2; 8 bases are a match to TRBD1. CDR3 size: 14 residues. The germline V gene encodes CDR1 MNHNY and CDR2 SVGAGI (reference sequence). In DNA, the CDR3 is TGTGCCAGCAGTTTAGACAGGGGAACTTGGGGCTACAACTTC. Translation: CASSLDRGTWGYNF.

DNA of the CDR3: TGTGCCAGCAGCCCCGGGGGTAGGGAAACAGATACGCAGTATTTT. This gives the protein CASSPGGRETDTQYF. J is TRBJ2-3 and V is TRBV7-2; perhaps TRBD2 as D (6 bases). Trimming removed 5 bases at V and 3 bases at J, with 15 bases between. Germline CDR1 reads SGHTA; CDR2 reads FQGNSA. CDR3 length: 15 residues.

This CDR3 is CASSLRVAVSSYEQYF. The CDR3 DNA sequence: TGTGCCAGCAGCTTAAGGGTAGCGGTCAGCTCCTACGAGCAGTACTTC. The chain combines TRBV7-2 with TRBJ2-7, with a tentative D call TRBD2 (6 bases). Germline CDR1 SGHTA, CDR2 FQGNSA. V was cut by 2 bases and J by 0 bases, with 14 bases left in between. The CDR3 sequence is 16 residues long.

The V call is TRBV7-9, the J call TRBJ1-2, with TRBD1 identical over 9 bases. The V segment lost 8 bases and the J segment 7 bases; nucleotides outside the gene matches: 11. CDR1 is SEHNR and CDR2 is FQNEAQ in the germline V gene (reference sequence). The CDR3 runs to 14 residues. Written as DNA, the CDR3 is TGTGCCAGCGGACGATCACAGGGGGCGAGTGGCTACACCTTC. This codes for CASGRSQGASGYTF.

This clonotype was recorded many times. The V and J genes are TRBV6-2 or TRBV6-3 and TRBJ1-5, with 7 nucleotides matching TRBD1. Germline CDR1 MNHEY, CDR2 SVGEGT. Trimming removed 2 bases from V and 3 bases from J; junction bases left unmatched: 1. The CDR3 covers 14 residues. The CDR3 DNA follows: TGTGCCAGCAGTTACGACAGGGCCAATCAGCCCCAGCATTTT. It specifies CASSYDRANQPQHF.

This clonotype was seen ten or more times. The rearrangement joins TRBV6-2 or TRBV6-3 to TRBJ2-2; TRBD2 aligns across 14 bases. Germline trimming cut 6 bases from V and 6 bases from J; bases unmatched to any gene: 6. The CDR3 runs to 16 residues. Germline V gene lookup returns CDR1 MNHEY and CDR2 SVGEGT. CDR3 protein: CASSPTGLAGAGELFF. The CDR3 DNA reads as TGTGCCAGCAGCCCGACGGGACTAGCGGGAGCCGGGGAGCTGTTTTTT.